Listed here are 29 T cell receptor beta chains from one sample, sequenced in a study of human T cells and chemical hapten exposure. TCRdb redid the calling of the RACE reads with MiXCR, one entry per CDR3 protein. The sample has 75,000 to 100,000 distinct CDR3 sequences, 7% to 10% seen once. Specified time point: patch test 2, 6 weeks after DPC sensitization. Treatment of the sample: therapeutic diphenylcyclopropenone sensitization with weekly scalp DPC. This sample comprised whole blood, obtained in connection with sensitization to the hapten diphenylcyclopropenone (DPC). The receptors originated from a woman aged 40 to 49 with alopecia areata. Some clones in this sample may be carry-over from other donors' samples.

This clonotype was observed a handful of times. The CDR3 sequence is CASSQETGNTQYF. The CDR3 coding sequence is TGTGCCAGCAGCCAAGAAACGGGGAATACGCAGTATTTT. The chain combines TRBV4-2 with TRBJ2-3, with TRBD2 as a possible D gene (5 bases). The CDR3 is 13 residues long. Trimming pared 0 bases from V and 7 bases from J, leaving 8 bases between. Germline CDR1 reads LGHNA; CDR2 reads YNFKEQ.

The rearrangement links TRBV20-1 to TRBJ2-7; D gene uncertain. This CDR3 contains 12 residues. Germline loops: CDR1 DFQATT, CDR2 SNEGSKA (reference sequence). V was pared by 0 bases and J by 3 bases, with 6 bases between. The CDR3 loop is CSARDLSYEQYF. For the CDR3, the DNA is TGCAGTGCTAGAGATCTAAGCTACGAGCAGTACTTC.

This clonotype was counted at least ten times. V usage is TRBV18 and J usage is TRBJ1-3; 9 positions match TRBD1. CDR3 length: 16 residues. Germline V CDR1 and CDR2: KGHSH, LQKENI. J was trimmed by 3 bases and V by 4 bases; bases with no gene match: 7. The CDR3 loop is CASSRTGGDFGNTIYF. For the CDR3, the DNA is TGTGCCAGCTCACGAACAGGGGGCGATTTTGGAAACACCATATATTTT.

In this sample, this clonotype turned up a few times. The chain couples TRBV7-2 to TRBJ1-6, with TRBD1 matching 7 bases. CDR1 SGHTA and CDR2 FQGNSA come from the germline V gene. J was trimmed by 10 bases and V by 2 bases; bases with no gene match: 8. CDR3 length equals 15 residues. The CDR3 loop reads CASSLRETGNSPLHF. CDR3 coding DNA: TGTGCCAGCAGCTTAAGGGAGACAGGGAACTCACCCCTCCACTTT.

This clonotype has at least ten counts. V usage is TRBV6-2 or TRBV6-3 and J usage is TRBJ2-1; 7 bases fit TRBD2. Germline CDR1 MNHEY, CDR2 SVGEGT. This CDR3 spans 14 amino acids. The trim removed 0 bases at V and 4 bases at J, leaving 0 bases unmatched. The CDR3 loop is CASSYSSGYNEQFF. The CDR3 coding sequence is TGTGCCAGCAGTTACTCTAGCGGGTACAATGAGCAGTTCTTC.

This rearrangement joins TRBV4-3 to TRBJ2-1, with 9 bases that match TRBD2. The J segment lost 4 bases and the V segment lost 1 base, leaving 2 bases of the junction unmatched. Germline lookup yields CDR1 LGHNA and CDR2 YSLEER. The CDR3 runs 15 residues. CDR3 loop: CASSQGLAVYNEQFF. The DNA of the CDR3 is TGCGCCAGCAGCCAAGGACTAGCGGTATACAATGAGCAGTTCTTC.

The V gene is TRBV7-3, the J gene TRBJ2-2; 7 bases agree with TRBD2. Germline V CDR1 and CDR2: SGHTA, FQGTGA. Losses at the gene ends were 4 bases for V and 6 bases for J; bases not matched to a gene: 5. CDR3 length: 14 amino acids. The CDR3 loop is CASSSGLVAGELFF. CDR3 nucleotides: TGTGCCAGCAGCTCCGGACTAGTCGCCGGGGAGCTGTTTTTT.

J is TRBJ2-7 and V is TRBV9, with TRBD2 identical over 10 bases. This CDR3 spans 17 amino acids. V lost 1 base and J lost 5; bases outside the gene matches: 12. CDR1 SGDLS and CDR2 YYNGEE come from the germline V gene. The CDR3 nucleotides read TGTGCCAGCAGCGTATCTGGGAGCGGGAGGGCAGGGAACGAGCAGTACTTC. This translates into CASSVSGSGRAGNEQYF.

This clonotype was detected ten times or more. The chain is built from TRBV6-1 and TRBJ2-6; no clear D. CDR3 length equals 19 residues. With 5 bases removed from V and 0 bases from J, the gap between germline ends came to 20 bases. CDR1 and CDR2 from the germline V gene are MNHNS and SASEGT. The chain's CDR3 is CASSRTWVLLSSGANVLTF. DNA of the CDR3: TGTGCCAGCAGTCGGACGTGGGTTCTTCTCAGCTCTGGGGCCAACGTCCTGACTTTC.

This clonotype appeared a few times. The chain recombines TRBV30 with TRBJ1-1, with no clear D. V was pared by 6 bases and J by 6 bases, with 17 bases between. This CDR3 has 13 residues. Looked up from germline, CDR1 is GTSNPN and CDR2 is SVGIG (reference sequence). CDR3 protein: CACSWSWVPEAFF. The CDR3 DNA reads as TGTGCCTGCTCTTGGAGTTGGGTCCCTGAAGCTTTCTTT. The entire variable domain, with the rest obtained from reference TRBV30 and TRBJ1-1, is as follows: SQTIHQWPATLVQPVGSPLSLECTVEGTSNPNLYWYRQAAGRGLQLLFYSVGIGQISSEVPQNLSASRPQDRQFILSSKKLLLSDSGFYLCACSWSWVPEAFFGQGTRLTVV.

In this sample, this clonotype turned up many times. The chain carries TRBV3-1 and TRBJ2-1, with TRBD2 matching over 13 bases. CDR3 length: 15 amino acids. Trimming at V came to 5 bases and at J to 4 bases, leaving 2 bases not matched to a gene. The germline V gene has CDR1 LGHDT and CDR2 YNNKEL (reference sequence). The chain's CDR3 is CASSSTSGRYNEQFF. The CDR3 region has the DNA TGTGCCAGCAGCTCGACTAGCGGGAGGTACAATGAGCAGTTCTTC.

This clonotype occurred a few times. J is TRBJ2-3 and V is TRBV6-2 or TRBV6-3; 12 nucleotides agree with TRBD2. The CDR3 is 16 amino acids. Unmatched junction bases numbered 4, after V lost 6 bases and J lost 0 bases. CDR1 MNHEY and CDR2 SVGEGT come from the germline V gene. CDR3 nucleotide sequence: TGTGCCAGCAGCCCTGGGACTAGCGGGAGCACAGATACGCAGTATTTT. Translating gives CASSPGTSGSTDTQYF.

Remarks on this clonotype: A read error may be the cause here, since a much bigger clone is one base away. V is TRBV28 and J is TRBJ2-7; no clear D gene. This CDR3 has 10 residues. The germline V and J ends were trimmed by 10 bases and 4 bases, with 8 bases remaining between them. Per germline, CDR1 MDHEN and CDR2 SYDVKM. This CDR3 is CANSDYEQYF. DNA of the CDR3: TGTGCCAACAGCGATTACGAGCAGTACTTC.

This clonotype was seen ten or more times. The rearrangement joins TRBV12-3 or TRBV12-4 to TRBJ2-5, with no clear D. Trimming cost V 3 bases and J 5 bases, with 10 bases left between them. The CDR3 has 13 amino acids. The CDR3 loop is CASSFRRFETQYF. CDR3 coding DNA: TGTGCCAGCAGTTTTAGGAGATTCGAGACCCAGTACTTC.

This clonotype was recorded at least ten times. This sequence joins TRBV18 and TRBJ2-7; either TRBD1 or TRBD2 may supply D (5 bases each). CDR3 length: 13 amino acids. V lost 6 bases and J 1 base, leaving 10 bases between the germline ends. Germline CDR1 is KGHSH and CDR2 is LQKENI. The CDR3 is CASSGAGSYEQYF. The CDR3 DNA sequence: TGTGCCAGCTCCGGGGCAGGGTCCTACGAGCAGTACTTC. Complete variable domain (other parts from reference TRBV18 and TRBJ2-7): NAGVMQNPRHLVRRRGQEARLRCSPMKGHSHVYWYRQLPEEGLKFMVYLQKENIIDESGMPKERFSAEFPKEGPSILRIQQVVRGDSAAYFCASSGAGSYEQYFGPGTRLTVT.

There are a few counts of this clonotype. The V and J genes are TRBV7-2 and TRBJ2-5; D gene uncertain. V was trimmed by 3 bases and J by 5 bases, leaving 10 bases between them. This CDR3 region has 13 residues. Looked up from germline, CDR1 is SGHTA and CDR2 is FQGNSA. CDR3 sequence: CASSFRHGETQYF. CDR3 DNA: TGTGCCAGCAGCTTCCGGCACGGGGAGACCCAGTACTTC.

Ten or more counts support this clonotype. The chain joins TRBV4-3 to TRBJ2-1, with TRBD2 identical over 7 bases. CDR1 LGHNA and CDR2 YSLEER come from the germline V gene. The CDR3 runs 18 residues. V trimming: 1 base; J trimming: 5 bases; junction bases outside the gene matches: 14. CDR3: CASSQVLGAGSVHNEQFF. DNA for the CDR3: TGCGCCAGCAGCCAAGTCCTAGGAGCGGGATCGGTCCACAATGAGCAGTTCTTC.

CDR3: CASSFSRTDTQYF. The CDR3 DNA reads as TGTGCCAGCAGCTTCTCGCGCACAGATACGCAGTATTTT. The chain joins TRBV7-2 to TRBJ2-3; D unresolved. CDR3 length: 13 amino acids. CDR1 and CDR2 from the germline V gene are SGHTA and FQGNSA. Deletions cut 3 bases from V and 1 base from J, with 5 bases between. The full variable domain, in which reference TRBV7-2 and TRBJ2-3 provide the parts outside the CDR3, is GAGVSQSPSNKVTEKGKDVELRCDPISGHTALYWYRQSLGQGLEFLIYFQGNSAPDKSGLPSDRFSAERTGGSVSTLTIQRTQQEDSAVYLCASSFSRTDTQYFGPGTRLTVL.

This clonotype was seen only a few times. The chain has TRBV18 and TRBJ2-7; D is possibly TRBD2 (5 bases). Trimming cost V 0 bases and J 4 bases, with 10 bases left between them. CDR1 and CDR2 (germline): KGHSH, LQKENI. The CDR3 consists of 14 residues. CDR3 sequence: CASSPPVAKYEQYF. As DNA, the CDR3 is TGTGCCAGCTCACCACCGGTAGCGAAGTACGAGCAGTACTTC.

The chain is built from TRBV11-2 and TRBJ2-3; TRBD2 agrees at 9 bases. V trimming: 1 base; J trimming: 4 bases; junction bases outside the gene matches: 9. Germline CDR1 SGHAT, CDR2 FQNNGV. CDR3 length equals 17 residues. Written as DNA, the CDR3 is TGTGCCAGCAGCTTAGGACTAGCGGCCCCGTATCCAGATACGCAGTATTTT. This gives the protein CASSLGLAAPYPDTQYF.

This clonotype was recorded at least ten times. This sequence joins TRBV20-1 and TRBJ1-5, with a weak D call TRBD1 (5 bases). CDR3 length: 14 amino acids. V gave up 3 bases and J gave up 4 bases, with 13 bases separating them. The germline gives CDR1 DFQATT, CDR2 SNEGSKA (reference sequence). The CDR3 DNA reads TGCAGTGCTAGGTTCGGAGGGGCGAATCAGCCCCAGCATTTT. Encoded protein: CSARFGGANQPQHF.

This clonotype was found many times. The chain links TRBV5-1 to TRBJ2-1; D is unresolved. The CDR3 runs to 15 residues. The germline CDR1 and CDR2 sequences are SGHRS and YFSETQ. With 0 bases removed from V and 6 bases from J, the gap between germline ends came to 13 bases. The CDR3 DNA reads TGCGCCAGCAGCTTGGCCTCCACCCGGAGCAATGAGCAGTTCTTC. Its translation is CASSLASTRSNEQFF.

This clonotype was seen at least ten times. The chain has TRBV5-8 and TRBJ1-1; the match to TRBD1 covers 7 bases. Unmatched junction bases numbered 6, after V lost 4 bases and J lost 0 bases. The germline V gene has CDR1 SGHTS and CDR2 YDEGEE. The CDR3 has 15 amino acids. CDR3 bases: TGTGCCAGCAGCCGAAAGGGACAGCTGAACACTGAAGCTTTCTTT. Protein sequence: CASSRKGQLNTEAFF.

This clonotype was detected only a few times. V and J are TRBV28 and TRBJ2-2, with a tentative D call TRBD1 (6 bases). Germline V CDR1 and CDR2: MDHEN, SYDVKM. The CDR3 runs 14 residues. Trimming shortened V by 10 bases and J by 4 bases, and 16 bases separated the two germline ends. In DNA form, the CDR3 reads TGTGCCACTCAGGGGCGCAGCGGCACCGGGGAGCTGTTTTTT. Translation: CATQGRSGTGELFF.

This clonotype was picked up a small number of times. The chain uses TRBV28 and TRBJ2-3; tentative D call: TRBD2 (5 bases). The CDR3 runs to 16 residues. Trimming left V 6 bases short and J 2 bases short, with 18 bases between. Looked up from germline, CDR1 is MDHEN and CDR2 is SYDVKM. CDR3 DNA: TGTGCCAGCAGCCTAGCCGGCCGTACTGCCACAGATACGCAGTATTTT. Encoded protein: CASSLAGRTATDTQYF.

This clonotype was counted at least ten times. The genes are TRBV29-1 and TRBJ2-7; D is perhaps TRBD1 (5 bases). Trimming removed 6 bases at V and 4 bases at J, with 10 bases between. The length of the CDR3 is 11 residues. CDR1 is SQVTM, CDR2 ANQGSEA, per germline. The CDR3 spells CSVATGYEQYF. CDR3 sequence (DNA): TGCAGCGTCGCAACAGGTTACGAGCAGTACTTC.

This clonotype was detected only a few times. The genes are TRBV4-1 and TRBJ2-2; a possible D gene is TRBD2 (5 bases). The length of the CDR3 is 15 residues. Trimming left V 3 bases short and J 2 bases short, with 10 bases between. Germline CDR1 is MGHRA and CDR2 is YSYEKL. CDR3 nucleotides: TGCGCCAGCAGCCAGGGAGTGACCAACACCGGGGAGCTGTTTTTT. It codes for CASSQGVTNTGELFF.

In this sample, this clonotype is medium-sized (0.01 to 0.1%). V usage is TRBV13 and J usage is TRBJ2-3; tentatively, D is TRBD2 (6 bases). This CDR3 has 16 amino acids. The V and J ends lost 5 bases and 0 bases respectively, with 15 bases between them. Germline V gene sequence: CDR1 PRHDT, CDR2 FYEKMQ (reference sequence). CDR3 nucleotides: TGTGCCAGCAGCCTCCGACTAGATCTAAGCACAGATACGCAGTATTTT. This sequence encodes CASSLRLDLSTDTQYF.

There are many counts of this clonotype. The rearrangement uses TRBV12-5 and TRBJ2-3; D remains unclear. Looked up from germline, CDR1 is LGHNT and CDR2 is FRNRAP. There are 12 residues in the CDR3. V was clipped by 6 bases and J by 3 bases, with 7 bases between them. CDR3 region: CASGAETDTQYF. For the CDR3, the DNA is TGTGCTAGTGGGGCGGAAACAGATACGCAGTATTTT. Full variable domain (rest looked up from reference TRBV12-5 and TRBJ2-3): DARVTQTPRHKVTEMGQEVTMRCQPILGHNTVFWYRQTMMQGLELLAYFRNRAPLDDSGMPKDRFSAEMPDATLATLKIQPSEPRDSAVYFCASGAETDTQYFGPGTRLTVL.